These 4 T cell receptor beta chains were all obtained from the same sample, sequenced in a study of beta chain features in type 1 diabetes. Expressed TCRB transcripts were sequenced because the entire RNA isolate underwent reverse transcription. TCRdb keeps only in-frame clones here, not all; method: immunoSEQ multiplex PCR. The table shows roughly 400,000 clones, with approximately 15% occurring only once. The specimen was naive CD4+ T cells from blood. The receptors come from a woman between 18 and 29 years old in good health.

This clone showed up just a few times. This sequence joins TRBV6-6 and TRBJ2-7, with a possible D match to TRBD1 (6 bases). The ends were cut back, 0 bases at V and 3 bases at J, with 9 bases in the middle. This CDR3 region has 14 residues. Germline assignment: CDR1 MNHNY and CDR2 SVGAGI (reference sequence). The CDR3 loop is CASSYSRDIYEQYF. The CDR3 nucleotides are TGTGCCAGCAGTTACTCGAGGGACATCTACGAGCAGTACTTC.

The table lists this clone with a few counts. The genes are TRBV29-1 and TRBJ2-1; TRBD2 might be the D (6 bases). Germline V gene sequence: CDR1 SQVTM, CDR2 ANQGSEA. The length of the CDR3 is 18 residues. V lost 8 bases, J lost 0 bases, and 26 bases lay in between. The CDR3 DNA is TGCAGCACCGGAAGCAGGCGGGATTGGGGGAGCTCCTACAATGAGCAGTTCTTC. Translated: CSTGSRRDWGSSYNEQFF.

The J gene is TRBJ2-1, the V gene TRBV29-1; D is ambiguous. This CDR3 is 10 amino acids long. From germline, CDR1 is SQVTM and CDR2 ANQGSEA. V was pared by 7 bases and J by 9 bases, with 10 bases between. Here the CDR3 reads CSGQTIEQFF. The CDR3 DNA reads TGCAGCGGGCAAACAATTGAGCAGTTCTTC.

The table lists this clone with a few counts. The CDR3 reads CAWSVLEEEKLFF. The CDR3 DNA is TGTGCCTGGAGTGTATTGGAGGAGGAAAAACTGTTTTTT. The chain is built from TRBV30 and TRBJ1-4; D unresolved. This CDR3 is built from 13 residues. Germline-derived CDR1 and CDR2 are GTSNPN and SVGIG (reference sequence). V was trimmed by 0 bases and J by 8 bases, leaving 10 bases between them.